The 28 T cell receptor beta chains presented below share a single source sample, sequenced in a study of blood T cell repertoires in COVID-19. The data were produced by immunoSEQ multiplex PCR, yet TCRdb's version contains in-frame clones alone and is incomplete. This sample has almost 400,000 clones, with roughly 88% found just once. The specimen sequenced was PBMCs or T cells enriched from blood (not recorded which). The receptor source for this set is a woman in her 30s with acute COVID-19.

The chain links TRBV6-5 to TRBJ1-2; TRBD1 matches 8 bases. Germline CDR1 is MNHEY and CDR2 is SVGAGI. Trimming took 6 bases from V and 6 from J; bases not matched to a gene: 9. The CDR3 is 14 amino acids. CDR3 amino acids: CASRPDRGVNGYTF. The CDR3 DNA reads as TGTGCCAGCAGACCCGACAGGGGTGTAAATGGCTACACCTTC.

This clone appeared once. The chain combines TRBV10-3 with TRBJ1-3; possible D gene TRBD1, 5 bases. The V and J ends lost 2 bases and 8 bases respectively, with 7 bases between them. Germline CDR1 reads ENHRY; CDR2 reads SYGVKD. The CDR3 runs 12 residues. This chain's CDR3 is CAISEGADTIYF. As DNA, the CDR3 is TGTGCCATCAGTGAGGGGGCAGACACCATATATTTT.

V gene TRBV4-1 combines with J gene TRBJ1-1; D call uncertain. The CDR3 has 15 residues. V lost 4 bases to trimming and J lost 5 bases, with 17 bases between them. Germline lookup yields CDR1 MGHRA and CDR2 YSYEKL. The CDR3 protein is CASSLKGRGGTEAFF. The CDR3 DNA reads TGCGCCAGCAGCCTAAAAGGACGCGGAGGGACTGAAGCTTTCTTT.

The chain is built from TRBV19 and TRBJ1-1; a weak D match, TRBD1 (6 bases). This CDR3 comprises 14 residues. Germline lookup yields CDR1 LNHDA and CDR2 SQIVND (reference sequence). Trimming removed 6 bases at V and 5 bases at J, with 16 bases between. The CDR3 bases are TGTGCCAGTAGCCCCCCACAGGGTTGGACTGAAGCTTTCTTT. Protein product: CASSPPQGWTEAFF.

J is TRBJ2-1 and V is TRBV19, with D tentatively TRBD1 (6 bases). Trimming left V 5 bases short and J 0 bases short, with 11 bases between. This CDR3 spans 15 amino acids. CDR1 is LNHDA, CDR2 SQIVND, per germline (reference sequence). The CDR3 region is CASSVGGPSYNEQFF. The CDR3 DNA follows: TGTGCCAGTAGTGTTGGGGGCCCCTCCTACAATGAGCAGTTCTTC.

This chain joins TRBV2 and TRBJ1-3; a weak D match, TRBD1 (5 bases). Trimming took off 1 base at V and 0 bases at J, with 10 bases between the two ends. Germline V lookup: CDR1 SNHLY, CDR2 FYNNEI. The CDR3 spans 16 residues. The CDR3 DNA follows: TGTGCCAGCAGTGAAGTCAGGGCGAACTCTGGAAACACCATATATTTT. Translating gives CASSEVRANSGNTIYF. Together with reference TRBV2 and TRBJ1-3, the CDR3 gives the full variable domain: EPEVTQTPSHQVTQMGQEVILRCVPISNHLYFYWYRQILGQKVEFLVSFYNNEISEKSEIFDDQFSVERPDGSNFTLKIRSTKLEDSAMYFCASSEVRANSGNTIYFGEGSWLTVV.

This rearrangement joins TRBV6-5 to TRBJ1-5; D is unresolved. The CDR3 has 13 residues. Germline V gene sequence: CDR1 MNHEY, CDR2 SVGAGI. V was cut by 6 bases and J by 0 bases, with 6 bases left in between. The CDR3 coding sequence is TGTGCCAGCAGAGAGAATAGCAATCAGCCCCAGCATTTT. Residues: CASRENSNQPQHF.

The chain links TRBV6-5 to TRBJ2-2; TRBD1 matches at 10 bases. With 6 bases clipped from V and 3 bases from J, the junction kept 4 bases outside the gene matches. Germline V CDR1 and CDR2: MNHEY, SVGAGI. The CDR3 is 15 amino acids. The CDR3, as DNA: TGTGCCAGCAGGGGGACAGGGGAGGACACCGGGGAGCTGTTTTTT. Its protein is CASRGTGEDTGELFF.

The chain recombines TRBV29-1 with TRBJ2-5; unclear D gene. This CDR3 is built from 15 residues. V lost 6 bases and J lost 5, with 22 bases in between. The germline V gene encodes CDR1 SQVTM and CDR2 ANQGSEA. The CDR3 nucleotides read TGCAGCGTCCCCGGTAGCAGACCGGTGGAGGAGACCCAGTACTTC. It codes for CSVPGSRPVEETQYF.

DNA of the CDR3: TGTGCCAGCATCAGTCTGAGCACAGATACGCAGTATTTT. Translated, it gives CASISLSTDTQYF. The rearrangement joins TRBV6-5 to TRBJ2-3; D uncertain. V shed 7 bases and J shed 0 bases, with 8 bases lying between them. CDR1 and CDR2 (germline): MNHEY, SVGAGI. The CDR3 runs 13 residues.

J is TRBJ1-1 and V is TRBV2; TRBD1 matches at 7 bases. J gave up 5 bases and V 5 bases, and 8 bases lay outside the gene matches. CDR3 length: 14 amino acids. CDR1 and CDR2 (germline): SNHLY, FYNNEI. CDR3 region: CASSPTGIMTEAFF. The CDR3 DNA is TGTGCCAGCAGTCCGACAGGGATAATGACTGAAGCTTTCTTT.

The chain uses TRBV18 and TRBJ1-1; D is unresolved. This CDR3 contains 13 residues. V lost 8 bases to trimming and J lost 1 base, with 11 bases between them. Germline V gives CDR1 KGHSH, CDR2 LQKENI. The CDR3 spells CASADHWNTEAFF. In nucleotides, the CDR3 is TGTGCCAGCGCCGATCACTGGAACACTGAAGCTTTCTTT.

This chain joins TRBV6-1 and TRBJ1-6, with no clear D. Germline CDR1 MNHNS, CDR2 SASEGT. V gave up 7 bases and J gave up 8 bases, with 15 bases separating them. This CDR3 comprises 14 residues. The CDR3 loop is CASTMTMADSPLHF. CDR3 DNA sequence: TGTGCCAGCACTATGACCATGGCGGATTCACCCCTCCACTTT.

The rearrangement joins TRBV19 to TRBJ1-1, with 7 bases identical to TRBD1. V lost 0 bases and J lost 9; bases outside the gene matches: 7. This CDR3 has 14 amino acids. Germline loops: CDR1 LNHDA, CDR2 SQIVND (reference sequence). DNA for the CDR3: TGTGCCAGTAGTATAGATCCCGGACAGGTGAAAGCTTTCTTT. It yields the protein CASSIDPGQVKAFF.

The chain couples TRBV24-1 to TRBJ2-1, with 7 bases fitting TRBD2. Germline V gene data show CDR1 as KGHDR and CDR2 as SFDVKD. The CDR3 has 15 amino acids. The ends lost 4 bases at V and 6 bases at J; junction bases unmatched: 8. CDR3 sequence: CATSDQLASLNEQFF. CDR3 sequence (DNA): TGTGCCACCAGTGACCAACTAGCGTCCCTCAATGAGCAGTTCTTC.

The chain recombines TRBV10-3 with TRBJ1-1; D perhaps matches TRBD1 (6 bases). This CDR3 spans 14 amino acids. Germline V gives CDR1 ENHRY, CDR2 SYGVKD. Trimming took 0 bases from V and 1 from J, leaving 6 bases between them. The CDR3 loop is CAISESTGNTEAFF. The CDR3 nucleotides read TGTGCCATCAGTGAGTCGACAGGGAACACTGAAGCTTTCTTT.

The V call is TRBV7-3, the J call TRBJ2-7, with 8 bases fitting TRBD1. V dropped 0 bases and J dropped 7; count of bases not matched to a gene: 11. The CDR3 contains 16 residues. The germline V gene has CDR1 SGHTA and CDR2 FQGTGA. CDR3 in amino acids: CASSLTAGTGGGEQYF. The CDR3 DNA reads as TGTGCCAGCAGCTTAACTGCCGGGACAGGAGGTGGGGAGCAGTACTTC.

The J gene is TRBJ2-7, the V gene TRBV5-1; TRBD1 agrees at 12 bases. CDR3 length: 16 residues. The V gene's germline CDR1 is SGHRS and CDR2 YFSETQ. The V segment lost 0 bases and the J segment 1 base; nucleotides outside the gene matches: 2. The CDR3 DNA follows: TGCGCCAGCAGCTTGGGGGACAGGGGGCCGTCCTACGAGCAGTACTTC. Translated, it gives CASSLGDRGPSYEQYF.

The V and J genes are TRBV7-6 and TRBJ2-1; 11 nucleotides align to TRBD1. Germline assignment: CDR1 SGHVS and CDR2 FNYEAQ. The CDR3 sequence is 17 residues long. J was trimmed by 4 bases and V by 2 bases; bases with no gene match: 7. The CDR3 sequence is CASSLTIGQGAYNEQFF. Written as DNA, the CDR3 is TGTGCCAGCAGCTTAACGATAGGACAGGGGGCTTACAATGAGCAGTTCTTC.

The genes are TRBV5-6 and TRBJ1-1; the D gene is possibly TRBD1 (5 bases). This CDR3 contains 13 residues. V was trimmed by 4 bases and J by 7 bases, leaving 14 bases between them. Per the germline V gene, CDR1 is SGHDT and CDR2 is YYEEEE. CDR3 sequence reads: CASSGGTWSEAFF. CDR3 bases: TGTGCCAGCAGCGGCGGGACGTGGAGTGAAGCTTTCTTT.

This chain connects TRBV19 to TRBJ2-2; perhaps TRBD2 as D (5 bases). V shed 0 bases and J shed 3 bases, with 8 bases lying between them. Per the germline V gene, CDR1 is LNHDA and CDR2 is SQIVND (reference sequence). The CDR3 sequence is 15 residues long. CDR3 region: CASSIDLADTGELFF. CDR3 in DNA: TGTGCCAGTAGTATAGACCTAGCAGACACCGGGGAGCTGTTTTTT.

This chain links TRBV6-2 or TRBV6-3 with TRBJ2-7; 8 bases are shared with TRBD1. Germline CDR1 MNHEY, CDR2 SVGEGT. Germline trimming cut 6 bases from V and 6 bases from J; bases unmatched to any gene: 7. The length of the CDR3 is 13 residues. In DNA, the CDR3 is TGTGCCAGCAGCATGGACAGGGTCTTCGAGCAGTACTTC. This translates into CASSMDRVFEQYF.

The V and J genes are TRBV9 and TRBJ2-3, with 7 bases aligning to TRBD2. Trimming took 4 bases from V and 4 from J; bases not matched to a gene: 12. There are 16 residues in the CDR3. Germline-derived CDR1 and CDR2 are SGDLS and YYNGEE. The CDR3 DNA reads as TGTGCCAGCAGCCCCGGGGAGCGGGGTAAGGCAGATACGCAGTATTTT. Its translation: CASSPGERGKADTQYF.

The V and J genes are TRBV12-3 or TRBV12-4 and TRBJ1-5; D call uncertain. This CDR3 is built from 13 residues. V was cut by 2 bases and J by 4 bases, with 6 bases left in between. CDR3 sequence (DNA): TGTGCCAGCAGTTTACAGAGGAATCAGCCCCAGCATTTT. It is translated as CASSLQRNQPQHF.

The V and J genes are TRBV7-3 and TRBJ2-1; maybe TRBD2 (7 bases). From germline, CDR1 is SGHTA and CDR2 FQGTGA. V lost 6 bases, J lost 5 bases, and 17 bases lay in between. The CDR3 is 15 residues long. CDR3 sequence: CASSRGGLKDNEQFF. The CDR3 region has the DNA TGTGCCAGCAGTAGGGGGGGATTAAAAGACAATGAGCAGTTCTTC.

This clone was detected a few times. CDR3: CASRRIGGGPFNEQFF. The CDR3 bases are TGTGCCAGCAGACGTATAGGCGGGGGCCCATTCAATGAGCAGTTCTTC. The rearrangement joins TRBV27 to TRBJ2-1; the D gene is possibly TRBD2 (7 bases). The CDR3 runs 16 residues. V lost 6 bases, J lost 6 bases, and 21 bases lay in between. The germline V gene encodes CDR1 MNHEY and CDR2 SMNVEV (reference sequence).

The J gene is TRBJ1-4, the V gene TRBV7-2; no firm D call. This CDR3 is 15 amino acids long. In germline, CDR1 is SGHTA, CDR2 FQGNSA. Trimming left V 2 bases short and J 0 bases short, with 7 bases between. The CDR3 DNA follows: TGTGCCAGCAGCTTAACAGCCACAACTAATGAAAAACTGTTTTTT. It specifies CASSLTATTNEKLFF.

The CDR3 coding sequence is TGTGCCAGCAGTGACAGGGGCAGGGCTCTCCCACAGCCCCAGCATTTT. Its protein product is CASSDRGRALPQPQHF. The chain couples TRBV6-4 to TRBJ1-5, with D possibly matching TRBD1 (5 bases). The CDR3 consists of 16 residues. Trimming took 2 bases from V and 7 from J, leaving 18 bases between them. Germline CDR1 and CDR2: MRHNA and SNTAGT.